The 16 T cell receptor beta chains reported below all come from one sample, sequenced in a study of early stage breast cancer tumors. The repertoire was sequenced with immunoSEQ multiplex PCR; TCRdb's copy has only in-frame clones and lacks some. The data show 50,000 to 65,000 clones, with 60% to 85% seen just once and approximately 3% held by the top ten. The sequencing input was blood. The receptor source for this set is a person in their thirties with breast cancer.

V is TRBV21-1 and J is TRBJ2-6; no DNA check was done on the table's D call, TRBD1. TRBV21-1 is flagged as a pseudogene. This CDR3 contains 15 residues. CDR3 in amino acids: CASQDRFSGANVLTF. The CDR3 coding sequence is TGTGCCAGCCAGGACAGGTTCTCTGGGGCCAACGTCCTGACTTTC.

The rearrangement joins TRBV6-5 to TRBJ1-1; 8 bases are a match to TRBD1. The J segment lost 2 bases and the V segment lost 2 bases, leaving 1 base of the junction unmatched. There are 14 residues in the CDR3. Germline V gene sequence: CDR1 MNHEY, CDR2 SVGAGI. The CDR3, as DNA: TGTGCCAGCAGTTACCCAGGGGGCAACACTGAAGCTTTCTTT. Its translation is CASSYPGGNTEAFF.

CDR3 sequence (DNA): TGTGCCAGCAGCTTCCCCAGCGGGAGGGCCTCATACGAGCAGTACTTC. Its protein product is CASSFPSGRASYEQYF. V usage is TRBV7-9 and J usage is TRBJ2-7; 10 bases fit TRBD2. The CDR3 loop spans 16 amino acids. V gave up 3 bases and J gave up 4 bases; unmatched junction bases: 9. CDR1 is SEHNR, CDR2 FQNEAQ, per germline (reference sequence).

The chain uses TRBV6-5 and TRBJ1-2, with D hard to call. Trimming took off 2 bases at V and 8 bases at J, with 9 bases between the two ends. This CDR3 is built from 12 residues. Germline V gives CDR1 MNHEY, CDR2 SVGAGI. This CDR3 is CASSYASGGYTF. CDR3 in DNA: TGTGCCAGCAGTTACGCGTCGGGCGGCTACACCTTC.

J is TRBJ1-2 and V is TRBV27; 7 nucleotides agree with TRBD1. This CDR3 is built from 15 residues. Germline-derived CDR1 and CDR2 are MNHEY and SMNVEV (reference sequence). J gave up 4 bases and V 2 bases, and 7 bases lay outside the gene matches. CDR3: CASSLQGGSSYGYTF. In nucleotides, the CDR3 is TGTGCCAGCAGTTTACAGGGGGGAAGTAGCTATGGCTACACCTTC.

This chain connects TRBV7-9 to TRBJ2-7; 7 bases map to TRBD2. CDR1 and CDR2 from the germline V gene are SEHNR and FQNEAQ (reference sequence). This CDR3 contains 18 residues. Trimming at V came to 4 bases and at J to 4 bases, leaving 19 bases not matched to a gene. The CDR3 loop reads CASSSTRIGGGMGYEQYF. DNA for the CDR3: TGTGCCAGCAGCTCTACACGAATTGGGGGGGGTATGGGTTACGAGCAGTACTTC.

The chain has TRBV7-8 and TRBJ1-4, with a possible D match to TRBD1 (6 bases). The CDR3 spans 17 residues. The germline V and J ends were trimmed by 5 bases and 5 bases, with 21 bases remaining between them. Germline V CDR1 and CDR2: SGHVS, FQNEAQ. CDR3 region: CASSNTKSGQLNEKLFF. CDR3 DNA: TGTGCCAGCAGCAACACAAAGAGCGGACAGTTGAATGAAAAACTGTTTTTT.

CDR3: CASSYSGVGTYEQYF. The CDR3 coding sequence is TGTGCCAGCAGTTACAGTGGGGTAGGGACCTACGAGCAGTACTTC. The gene calls are TRBV6-5 and TRBJ2-7, with D uncertain. The CDR3 sequence is 15 residues long. The germline V gene encodes CDR1 MNHEY and CDR2 SVGAGI. Trimming took off 2 bases at V and 2 bases at J, with 13 bases between the two ends.

This rearrangement joins TRBV9 to TRBJ2-7; tentative D call: TRBD1 (5 bases). This CDR3 has 11 amino acids. Germline V gene lookup returns CDR1 SGDLS and CDR2 YYNGEE. Trimming shortened V by 10 bases and J by 5 bases, and 13 bases separated the two germline ends. As DNA, the CDR3 is TGTGCCTGGGGCACCCTCCACGAGCAGTACTTC. Translating it yields CAWGTLHEQYF.

This chain connects TRBV29-1 to TRBJ1-1; D possibly corresponds to TRBD1 (5 bases). V was shortened by 7 bases and J by 1 base, with 7 bases between the two germline ends. This CDR3 has 11 residues. Germline V gene lookup returns CDR1 SQVTM and CDR2 ANQGSEA. The CDR3 is CSGGTNTEAFF. The CDR3 coding sequence is TGCAGCGGAGGGACGAACACTGAAGCTTTCTTT.

This chain joins TRBV7-8 and TRBJ1-1; D perhaps matches TRBD1 (6 bases). The germline CDR1 and CDR2 sequences are SGHVS and FQNEAQ. The V gene lost 4 bases and the J gene lost 4 bases, with 16 bases spanning the gap. This CDR3 is 15 amino acids long. For the CDR3, the DNA is TGTGCCAGCAGCTCAACAGGGATGTCAGGCACTGAAGCTTTCTTT. It is translated as CASSSTGMSGTEAFF.

The V and J genes are TRBV6-4 and TRBJ2-3; D gene ambiguous. Per germline, CDR1 MRHNA and CDR2 SNTAGT. Trimming pared 8 bases from V and 0 bases from J, leaving 9 bases between. This CDR3 is 13 amino acids long. CDR3 bases: TGTGCCAGCCGAGATCCTAGCACAGATACGCAGTATTTT. Residues: CASRDPSTDTQYF.

V usage is TRBV10-1 and J usage is TRBJ2-7; 10 nucleotides align to TRBD2. Germline CDR1 reads WNHNN; CDR2 reads SYGVQD (reference sequence). Trimming cost V 6 bases and J 4 bases; bases outside gene matches: 9. The CDR3 has 15 amino acids. CDR3 coding DNA: TGCGCCAGCAGCAGAGATCTAGCGGGAGTATACGAGCAGTACTTC. Its translation is CASSRDLAGVYEQYF.

The chain combines TRBV12-5 with TRBJ2-1; 12 bases are a match to TRBD2. V lost 7 bases and J lost 2; bases outside the gene matches: 15. This CDR3 is 19 amino acids long. Per germline, CDR1 LGHNT and CDR2 FRNRAP. The CDR3 here is CASAGPGLAGPTPYNEQFF. CDR3 nucleotide sequence: TGTGCTAGTGCCGGACCGGGACTAGCGGGCCCTACACCCTACAATGAGCAGTTCTTC. The variable domain in full, with the rest retrieved from reference TRBV12-5 and TRBJ2-1, is DARVTQTPRHKVTEMGQEVTMRCQPILGHNTVFWYRQTMMQGLELLAYFRNRAPLDDSGMPKDRFSAEMPDATLATLKIQPSEPRDSAVYFCASAGPGLAGPTPYNEQFFGPGTRLTVL.

V is TRBV27 and J is TRBJ1-5; the D gene is possibly TRBD1 (6 bases). Deletions cut 4 bases from V and 0 bases from J, with 22 bases between. Germline V gives CDR1 MNHEY, CDR2 SMNVEV (reference sequence). The CDR3 totals 19 residues. The CDR3 DNA reads TGTGCCAGCAGTTCAATCATCGGGGGACAAATCAATAGCAATCAGCCCCAGCATTTT. The encoded protein is CASSSIIGGQINSNQPQHF.

The chain joins TRBV19 to TRBJ2-1; D unclear. Germline-derived CDR1 and CDR2 are LNHDA and SQIVND (reference sequence). Between the trimmed V and J ends, which lost 0 bases and 5 bases, there was a span of 5 bases. The CDR3 totals 13 residues. The CDR3 DNA is TGTGCCAGTAGTATAGACCCCGACAATGAGCAGTTCTTC. Translated, it gives CASSIDPDNEQFF.